This T cell receptor (beta chain) was sequenced for a study of blood T cells in healthy people across ages. Overall study findings and caveats: Age showed a roughly linear inverse relationship with TCR beta diversity per million T cells. Relative to aged donors, long-lived donors carried more naive CD4+ cells and displayed higher diversity. The study found TCR beta diversity correlated strongly with naive T cell percentage.

Primed by a sample-barcoded 5' primer and a J-beta primer mix, a second PCR proceeded for roughly 7 to 12 cycles. CDR3-containing paired-end reads numbered at least 2.5 million in each sample. In TCRdb, the 5' RACE reads were re-called with MiXCR into one record per CDR3 protein. The sample carries about 1.8 million distinct CDR3 sequences, about 50% recorded once. Remarks on this clonotype: Its antigen is currently unknown.

The CDR3 extends over 14 amino acids. Per germline, CDR1 SQVTM and CDR2 ANQGSEA. V gave up 1 base and J gave up 7 bases; unmatched junction bases: 5. The sequence was collected from a woman in her thirties or forties in good health. The specimen sequenced was blood. This chain uses TRBV29-1 with TRBJ1-2; 11 positions match TRBD1. CDR3 sequence: CSVEVGQGASGYTF. The CDR3 coding sequence is TGCAGCGTTGAAGTCGGACAGGGGGCTAGTGGCTACACCTTC.